The TCR beta chain described here comes from a study of OX40 agonist ivuxolimab in advanced cancers. Study-wide findings and caveats: On average, a greater number of expanded clones characterised CD8+ T cells relative to CD4+.

CDR3 length: 18 amino acids. Germline V gene sequence: CDR1 MNHNS, CDR2 SASEGT. The V end was cut by 4 bases, the J end by 4 bases, with 25 bases between. Many counts were recorded for this clone. As yet, its antigen is unknown. Measured with immunoSEQ multiplex PCR; TCRdb has only the in-frame clones, and not every one. The sample holds some 70,000 clones, approximately 81% seen once. Sampling times: baseline, cycle 4 day 1, cycle 7 day 1. Here the sequenced sample was CD4+ or CD8+ T cells sorted from blood, taken in a trial of the OX40 agonist ivuxolimab. The rearrangement joins TRBV6-1 to TRBJ1-2; tentatively, D is TRBD1 (6 bases). This receptor was taken from an adult with an advanced solid tumor such as melanoma, head and neck, liver or kidney cancer. CDR3 protein: CASSASLPPGHRSYGYTF. CDR3 nucleotide sequence: TGTGCCAGCAGTGCCTCGTTGCCCCCGGGACATCGGAGCTATGGCTACACCTTC.